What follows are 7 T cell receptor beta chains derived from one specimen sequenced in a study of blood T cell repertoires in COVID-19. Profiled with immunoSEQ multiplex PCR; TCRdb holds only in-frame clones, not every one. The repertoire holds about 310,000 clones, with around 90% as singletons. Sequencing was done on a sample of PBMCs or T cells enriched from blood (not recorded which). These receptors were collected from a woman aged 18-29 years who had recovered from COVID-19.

The CDR3 nucleotides are TGTGCCAGCTCACCAGTACTAGGCTATGGCTACACCTTC. Translation: CASSPVLGYGYTF. This sequence joins TRBV18 and TRBJ1-2; no reliable D call. The V and J ends lost 2 bases and 4 bases respectively, with 8 bases between them. Germline loops: CDR1 KGHSH, CDR2 LQKENI. The CDR3 has 13 residues.

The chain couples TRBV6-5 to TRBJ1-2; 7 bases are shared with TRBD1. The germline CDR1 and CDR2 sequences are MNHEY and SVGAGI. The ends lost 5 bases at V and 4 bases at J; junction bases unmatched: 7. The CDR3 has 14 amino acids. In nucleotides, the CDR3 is TGTGCCAGCAGTCGGACGGCAGGGGGCTATGGCTACACCTTC. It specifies CASSRTAGGYGYTF.

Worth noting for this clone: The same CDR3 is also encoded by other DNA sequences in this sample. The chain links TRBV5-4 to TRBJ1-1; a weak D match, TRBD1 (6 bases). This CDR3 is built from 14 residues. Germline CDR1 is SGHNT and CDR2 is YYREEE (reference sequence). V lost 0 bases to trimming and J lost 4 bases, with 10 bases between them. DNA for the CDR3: TGTGCCAGCAGCTTGGCGGGGGGGCGCACTGAAGCTTTCTTT. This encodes CASSLAGGRTEAFF.

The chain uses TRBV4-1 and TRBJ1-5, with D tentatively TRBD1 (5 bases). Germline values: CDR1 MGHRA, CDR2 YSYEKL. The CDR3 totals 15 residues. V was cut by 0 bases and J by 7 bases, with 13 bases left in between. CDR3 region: CASSQDLGAGQPQHF. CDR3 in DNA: TGCGCCAGCAGCCAAGACCTAGGGGCCGGCCAGCCCCAGCATTTT.

This chain's CDR3 is CASSPNRGTGTEAFF. CDR3 in DNA: TGTGCCAGCAGCCCAAACCGCGGGACAGGCACTGAAGCTTTCTTT. The chain recombines TRBV7-9 with TRBJ1-1; 8 bases map to TRBD1. CDR1 SEHNR and CDR2 FQNEAQ come from the germline V gene (reference sequence). CDR3 length equals 15 residues. V shed 5 bases, J shed 4 bases, and the junction held 9 bases outside the gene matches.

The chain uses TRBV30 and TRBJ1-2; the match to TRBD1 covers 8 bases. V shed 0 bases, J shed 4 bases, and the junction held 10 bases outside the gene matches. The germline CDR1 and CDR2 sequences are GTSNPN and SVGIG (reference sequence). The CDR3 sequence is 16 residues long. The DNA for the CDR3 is TGTGCCTGGAGTGTATTAGGACAGGGCGGGATCTATGGCTACACCTTC. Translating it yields CAWSVLGQGGIYGYTF.

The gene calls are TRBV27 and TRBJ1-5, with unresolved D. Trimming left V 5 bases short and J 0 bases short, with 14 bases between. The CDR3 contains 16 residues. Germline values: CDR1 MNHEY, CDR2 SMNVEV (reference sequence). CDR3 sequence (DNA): TGTGCCAGCAGTGCCGACGGGTCCTATAGCAATCAGCCCCAGCATTTT. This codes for CASSADGSYSNQPQHF.